This section outlines one T cell receptor (beta chain) sequence together with its context. Repertoires were generated with immunoSEQ multiplex PCR, while TCRdb's copy carries only in-frame clones and drops some. The sample lists 20,000 to 25,000 clones; approximately 90% were seen once. This record belongs to a study of T cell changes during pregnancy in multiple sclerosis. Trimming took 6 bases from V and 10 from J; bases not matched to a gene: 10. In germline, CDR1 is SGHTA, CDR2 FQGTGA. CDR3 length equals 14 residues. The origin of this receptor is a female donor with multiple sclerosis, enrolled in a pregnancy study. The source was CD4+ T cells from peripheral blood mononuclear cells, collected in the third trimester of pregnancy. J is TRBJ1-5 and V is TRBV7-3; 9 bases line up with TRBD1. CDR3 region: CASSSPGQGGPQHF. The CDR3 DNA follows: TGTGCCAGCAGTTCCCCGGGACAGGGTGGCCCCCAGCATTTT.